This is a list of T cell receptor beta chains from one sample in a study of human T cells and chemical hapten exposure. From the RACE reads, TCRdb called clonotypes with MiXCR, one entry per CDR3 protein. Seen here are a few hundred thousand distinct CDR3 sequences, 5% to 6.5% observed once, and the top ten hold less than 9%. Material: whole blood, obtained in connection with sensitization to the hapten diphenylcyclopropenone (DPC). These receptors all come from a woman under 30 with alopecia areata. Some clones in this sample may be carry-over from other donors' samples. Both conserved end residues are trimmed from each CDR3. Fields, in order: J gene, V gene, CDR3 protein.

J gene: TRBJ1-5
V gene: TRBV18
CDR3 protein: ASSPKESNQPQH

J gene: TRBJ2-3
V gene: TRBV11-3
CDR3 protein: ASSLTASTDTQY

J gene: TRBJ1-5
V gene: TRBV12-3/TRBV12-4
CDR3 protein: ASSLNERNQPQH

J gene: TRBJ1-4
V gene: TRBV7-8
CDR3 protein: ASRQTEFEKLF

J gene: TRBJ2-6
V gene: TRBV12-3/TRBV12-4
CDR3 protein: ASSEGQGGVGGANVLT

J gene: TRBJ1-5
V gene: TRBV24-1
CDR3 protein: AVQADSNQPQH

J gene: TRBJ2-7
V gene: TRBV7-9
CDR3 protein: ASSSRGGDRDYELY

J gene: TRBJ1-1
V gene: TRBV2
CDR3 protein: ASIYRGRATEAF

J gene: TRBJ1-4
V gene: TRBV7-9
CDR3 protein: ASSLSQTGNEKLF

J gene: TRBJ2-7
V gene: TRBV6-1
CDR3 protein: ASSESDYEQY

J gene: TRBJ2-1
V gene: TRBV5-1
CDR3 protein: ASSAGQADYNEQF

J gene: TRBJ2-3
V gene: TRBV29-1
CDR3 protein: SVAENLAGSLTDTQY

J gene: TRBJ1-2
V gene: TRBV7-2
CDR3 protein: ASSLLWGRSNYGYT

J gene: TRBJ2-3
V gene: TRBV11-3
CDR3 protein: ASSSVLSGDTQY

J gene: TRBJ1-3
V gene: TRBV7-2
CDR3 protein: ASSPDSFDIY

J gene: TRBJ2-3
V gene: TRBV27
CDR3 protein: ASSLSGRVTQY

J gene: TRBJ2-7
V gene: TRBV6-5
CDR3 protein: ASRRGRDEQY

J gene: TRBJ1-5
V gene: TRBV6-5
CDR3 protein: ASRLGQGGNQPQH

J gene: TRBJ2-7
V gene: TRBV18
CDR3 protein: ASSPPSSYEQY

J gene: TRBJ1-1
V gene: TRBV5-1
CDR3 protein: ASSSTRGGTEAF

J gene: TRBJ2-4
V gene: TRBV5-1
CDR3 protein: ASSLEDSGVGNIQY

J gene: TRBJ2-7
V gene: TRBV12-5
CDR3 protein: ASGPPGTGDEQY

J gene: TRBJ2-1
V gene: TRBV7-9
CDR3 protein: ASSLGRQGGDREQF

J gene: TRBJ1-1
V gene: TRBV5-1
CDR3 protein: ASSPGSANTEAF

J gene: TRBJ2-3
V gene: TRBV2
CDR3 protein: ASSYGGVTDTQY